The present T cell receptor (beta chain) was sequenced within a study of OX40 agonist ivuxolimab in advanced cancers. The overall study: Patients' therapy was ivuxolimab, an antibody that acts as an agonist of OX40 (CD134). One patient with hepatocellular carcinoma and two with cutaneous melanoma, three in all, had partial responses.

Clones were read by immunoSEQ multiplex PCR, and TCRdb kept only the in-frame ones, dropping some. The profile shows about 94,000 clones, roughly 84% of them singletons. The clonotype comes from an adult with an advanced solid tumor such as melanoma, head and neck, liver or kidney cancer. The specimen comprised CD4+ or CD8+ T cells sorted from blood, sampled in a trial of the OX40 agonist ivuxolimab.

The CDR3 here is CASSTGQGRIQPQHF. The CDR3 nucleotides read TGTGCCAGTAGTACCGGACAGGGAAGAATTCAGCCCCAGCATTTT. The rearrangement uses TRBV19 and TRBJ1-5; the match to TRBD1 covers 8 bases. V trimming: 4 bases; J trimming: 6 bases; junction bases outside the gene matches: 8. This CDR3 is built from 15 residues. Germline CDR1 and CDR2: LNHDA and SQIVND (reference sequence).